This T cell receptor beta chain is drawn from a study of T cells in Graves' hyperthyroidism and ophthalmopathy. Germline-derived CDR1 and CDR2 are SQVTM and ANQGSEA. The CDR3 totals 19 residues. With 0 bases clipped from V and 7 bases from J, the junction kept 14 bases outside the gene matches. RNA transcripts were the template for amplifying TCR beta CDR3 regions. The HTBI primer set was used in a first-round RT-PCR of the TCR CDR3. Via MiXCR, TCRdb re-called the multiplex PCR reads, giving one row per CDR3 protein. The sample has 300,000 to 450,000 distinct CDR3 sequences, 17% seen once. The table lists this clonotype with many counts.

The receptor's source is a woman between 25 and 40 years old with Graves' hyperthyroidism that later progressed to Graves' ophthalmopathy. The chain combines TRBV29-1 with TRBJ2-1, with 14 bases fitting TRBD2. Sequenced: blood. Written as DNA, the CDR3 is TGCAGCGTTGAAGATCTTCCGACTAGCGGGAGGGCCGGTAGGAATGAGCAGTTCTTC. Translation gives CSVEDLPTSGRAGRNEQFF.